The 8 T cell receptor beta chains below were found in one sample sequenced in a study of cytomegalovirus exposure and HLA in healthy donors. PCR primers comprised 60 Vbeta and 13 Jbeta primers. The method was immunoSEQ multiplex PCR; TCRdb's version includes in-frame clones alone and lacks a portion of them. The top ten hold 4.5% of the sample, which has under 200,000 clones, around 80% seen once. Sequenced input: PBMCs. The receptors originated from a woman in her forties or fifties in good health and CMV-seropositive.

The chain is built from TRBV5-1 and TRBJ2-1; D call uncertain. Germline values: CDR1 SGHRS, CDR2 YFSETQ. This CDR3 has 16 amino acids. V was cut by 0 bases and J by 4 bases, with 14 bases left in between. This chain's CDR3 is CASSLAPGSSYNEQFF. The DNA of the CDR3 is TGCGCCAGCAGCTTGGCCCCGGGTTCTTCATACAATGAGCAGTTCTTC.

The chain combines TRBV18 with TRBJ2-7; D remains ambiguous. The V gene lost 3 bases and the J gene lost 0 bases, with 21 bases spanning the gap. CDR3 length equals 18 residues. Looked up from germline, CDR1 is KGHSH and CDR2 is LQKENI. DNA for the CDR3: TGTGCCAGCTCACCGGCCATGGTAGGCGCTTCTAGCTCCTACGAGCAGTACTTC. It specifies CASSPAMVGASSSYEQYF. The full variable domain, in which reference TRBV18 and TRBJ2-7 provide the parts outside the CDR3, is NAGVMQNPRHLVRRRGQEARLRCSPMKGHSHVYWYRQLPEEGLKFMVYLQKENIIDESGMPKERFSAEFPKEGPSILRIQQVVRGDSAAYFCASSPAMVGASSSYEQYFGPGTRLTVT.

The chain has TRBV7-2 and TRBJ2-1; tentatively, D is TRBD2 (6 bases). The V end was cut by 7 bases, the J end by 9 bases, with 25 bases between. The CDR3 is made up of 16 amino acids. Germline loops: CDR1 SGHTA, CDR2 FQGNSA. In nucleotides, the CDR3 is TGTGCCAGCACCCAACGCGCGGGACTTGGCATAGGTGAGCAGTTCTTC. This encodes CASTQRAGLGIGEQFF.

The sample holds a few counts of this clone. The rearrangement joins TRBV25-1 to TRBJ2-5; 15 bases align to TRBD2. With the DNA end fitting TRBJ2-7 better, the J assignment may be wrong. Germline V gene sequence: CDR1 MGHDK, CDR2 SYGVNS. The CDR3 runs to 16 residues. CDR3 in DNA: TGTGCCAGCAGTGATCCCGGACTAGCGGGGGGGTACGAGCAGTACTTC. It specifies CASSDPGLAGGYEQYF.

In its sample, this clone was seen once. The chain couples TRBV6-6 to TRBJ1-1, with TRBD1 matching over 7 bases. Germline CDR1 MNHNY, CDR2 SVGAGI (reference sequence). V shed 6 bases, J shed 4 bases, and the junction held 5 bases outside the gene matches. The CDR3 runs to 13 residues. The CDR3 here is CASRPDRATEAFF. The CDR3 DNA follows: TGTGCCAGCAGGCCCGACAGGGCCACTGAAGCTTTCTTT.

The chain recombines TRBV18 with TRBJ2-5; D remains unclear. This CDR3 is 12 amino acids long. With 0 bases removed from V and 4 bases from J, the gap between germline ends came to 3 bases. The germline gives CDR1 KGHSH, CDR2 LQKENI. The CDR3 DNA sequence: TGTGCCAGCTCACCACCGGCAGAGACCCAGTACTTC. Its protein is CASSPPAETQYF.

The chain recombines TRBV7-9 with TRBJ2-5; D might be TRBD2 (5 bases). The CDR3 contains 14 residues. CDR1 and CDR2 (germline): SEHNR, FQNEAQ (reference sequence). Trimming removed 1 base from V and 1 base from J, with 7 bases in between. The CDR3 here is CASSLGSGQETQYF. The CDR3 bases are TGTGCCAGCAGCTTAGGGAGCGGCCAAGAGACCCAGTACTTC.

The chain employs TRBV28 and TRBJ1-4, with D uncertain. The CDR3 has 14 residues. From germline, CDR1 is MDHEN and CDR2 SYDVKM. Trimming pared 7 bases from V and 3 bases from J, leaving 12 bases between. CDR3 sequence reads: CASTPRGSNEKLFF. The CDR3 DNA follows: TGTGCCAGCACCCCCCGCGGGTCTAATGAAAAACTGTTTTTT.